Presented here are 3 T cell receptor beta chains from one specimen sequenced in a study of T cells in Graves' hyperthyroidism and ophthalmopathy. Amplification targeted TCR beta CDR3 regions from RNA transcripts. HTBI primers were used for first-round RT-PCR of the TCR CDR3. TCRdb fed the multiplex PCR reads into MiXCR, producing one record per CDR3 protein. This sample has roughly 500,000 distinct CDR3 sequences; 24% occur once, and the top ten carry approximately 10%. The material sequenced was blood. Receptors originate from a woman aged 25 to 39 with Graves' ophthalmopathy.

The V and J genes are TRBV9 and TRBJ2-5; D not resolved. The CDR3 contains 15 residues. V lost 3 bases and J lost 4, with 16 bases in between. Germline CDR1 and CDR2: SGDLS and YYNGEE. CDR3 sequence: CASSAEPARGETQYF. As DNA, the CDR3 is TGTGCCAGCAGCGCCGAGCCGGCTAGAGGAGAGACCCAGTACTTC.

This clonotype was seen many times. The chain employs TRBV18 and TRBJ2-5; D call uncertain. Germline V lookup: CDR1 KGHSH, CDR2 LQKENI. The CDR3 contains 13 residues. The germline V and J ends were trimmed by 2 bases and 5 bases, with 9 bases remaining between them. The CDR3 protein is CASSPASAETQYF. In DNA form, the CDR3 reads TGTGCCAGCTCACCAGCTAGTGCGGAGACCCAGTACTTC. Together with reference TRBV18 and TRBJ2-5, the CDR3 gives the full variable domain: NAGVMQNPRHLVRRRGQEARLRCSPMKGHSHVYWYRQLPEEGLKFMVYLQKENIIDESGMPKERFSAEFPKEGPSILRIQQVVRGDSAAYFCASSPASAETQYFGPGTRLLVL.

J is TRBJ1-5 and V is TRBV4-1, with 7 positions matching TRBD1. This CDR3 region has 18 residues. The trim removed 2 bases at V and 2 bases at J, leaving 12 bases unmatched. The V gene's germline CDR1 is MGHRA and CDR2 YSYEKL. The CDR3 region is CASSQQTGTAFRNQPQHF. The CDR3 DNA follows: TGCGCCAGCAGCCAACAGACCGGGACAGCCTTTCGCAATCAGCCCCAGCATTTT.